These 29 T cell receptor beta chains came from one sample sequenced in a study of blood T cell repertoires in COVID-19. TCRdb's copy holds only in-frame clones and misses some; the assay was immunoSEQ multiplex PCR. Here the sample spans about 170,000 clones, approximately 90% being singletons. Sequencing was performed on peripheral blood. These TCRs come from a man aged 50 to 59 who had recovered from COVID-19.

V and J are TRBV19 and TRBJ2-1; 8 positions match TRBD2. Trimming removed 6 bases from V and 0 bases from J; junction bases left unmatched: 7. The CDR3 consists of 16 residues. Germline V gene lookup returns CDR1 LNHDA and CDR2 SQIVND (reference sequence). The CDR3 sequence is CASSRLATSSYNEQFF. CDR3 nucleotide sequence: TGTGCCAGTAGCCGACTAGCGACTAGCTCCTACAATGAGCAGTTCTTC. The full variable domain, with the rest looked up from reference TRBV19 and TRBJ2-1, is DGGITQSPKYLFRKEGQNVTLSCEQNLNHDAMYWYRQDPGQGLRLIYYSQIVNDFQKGDIAEGYSVSREKKESFPLTVTSAQKNPTAFYLCASSRLATSSYNEQFFGPGTRLTVL.

The chain couples TRBV4-3 to TRBJ1-5, with a tentative D call TRBD1 (6 bases). The V gene lost 1 base and the J gene lost 6 bases, with 10 bases spanning the gap. Germline values: CDR1 LGHNA, CDR2 YSLEER. This CDR3 is 14 amino acids long. CDR3 DNA sequence: TGCGCCAGCAGCCAAGTACAGGGAAGTCAGCCCCAGCATTTT. Its protein product is CASSQVQGSQPQHF.

This chain joins TRBV11-2 and TRBJ2-5; D not resolved. Germline V CDR1 and CDR2: SGHAT, FQNNGV. This CDR3 is built from 13 residues. V was clipped by 1 base and J by 4 bases, with 7 bases between them. CDR3 sequence: CASSLAGLETQYF. The CDR3 region has the DNA TGTGCCAGCAGCTTAGCGGGTTTAGAGACCCAGTACTTC. Filled out from reference TRBV11-2 and TRBJ2-5, the complete variable domain reads EAGVAQSPRYKIIEKRQSVAFWCNPISGHATLYWYQQILGQGPKLLIQFQNNGVVDDSQLPKDRFSAERLKGVDSTLKIQPAKLEDSAVYLCASSLAGLETQYFGPGTRLLVL.

The V call is TRBV11-2, the J call TRBJ2-2; the match to TRBD2 covers 14 bases. Trimming removed 5 bases from V and 5 bases from J; junction bases left unmatched: 7. The CDR3 is 17 residues long. Germline V gene lookup returns CDR1 SGHAT and CDR2 FQNNGV. This chain's CDR3 is CASSRLAGGPGTGELFF. The CDR3 region has the DNA TGTGCCAGCAGCAGACTAGCGGGAGGGCCGGGAACCGGGGAGCTGTTTTTT.

The rearrangement uses TRBV18 and TRBJ2-7; D remains unclear. V was trimmed by 4 bases and J by 4 bases, leaving 8 bases between them. The CDR3 extends over 12 amino acids. CDR1 is KGHSH and CDR2 is LQKENI in the germline V gene. CDR3 coding DNA: TGTGCCAGCTCACACGACGGGTACGAGCAGTACTTC. This sequence encodes CASSHDGYEQYF.

The chain links TRBV7-9 to TRBJ2-2; D might be TRBD1 (6 bases). The V gene lost 1 base and the J gene lost 5 bases, with 11 bases spanning the gap. CDR1 is SEHNR, CDR2 FQNEAQ, per germline (reference sequence). The CDR3 has 15 residues. CDR3 in amino acids: CASSLGRQGTGELFF. The CDR3 DNA reads as TGTGCCAGCAGCTTAGGACGCCAGGGGACCGGGGAGCTGTTTTTT.

The chain links TRBV27 to TRBJ2-3, with TRBD2 matching 8 bases. Germline V gene sequence: CDR1 MNHEY, CDR2 SMNVEV (reference sequence). The junction had 17 bases not matched to a gene; V was cut back by 10 bases and J by 5 bases. The CDR3 runs to 16 residues. Here the CDR3 reads CATRQLAVAWKDTQYF. CDR3 DNA sequence: TGTGCCACAAGGCAACTAGCGGTGGCATGGAAAGATACGCAGTATTTT.

V gene TRBV4-1 combines with J gene TRBJ1-1, with D perhaps TRBD1 (5 bases). V lost 1 base to trimming and J lost 4 bases, with 10 bases between them. This CDR3 region has 14 residues. CDR1 and CDR2 (germline): MGHRA, YSYEKL. CDR3 nucleotides: TGCGCCAGCAGCCAAGCACAGGAGTTCACTGAAGCTTTCTTT. Amino acids: CASSQAQEFTEAFF.

The chain uses TRBV27 and TRBJ2-7; D is perhaps TRBD1 (6 bases). The CDR3 runs 14 residues. Germline V gene sequence: CDR1 MNHEY, CDR2 SMNVEV (reference sequence). V lost 5 bases, J lost 3 bases, and 14 bases lay in between. CDR3 loop: CASSDPGHNYEQYF. The DNA of the CDR3 is TGTGCCAGCAGTGACCCGGGACACAACTACGAGCAGTACTTC.

The CDR3 DNA follows: TGTGCCAGCAGCCCACTAGCGGGAGTTGGGAATGAGCAGTTCTTC. It encodes CASSPLAGVGNEQFF. V usage is TRBV6-4 and J usage is TRBJ2-1; TRBD2 agrees at 11 bases. CDR1 and CDR2 from the germline V gene are MRHNA and SNTAGT. The CDR3 totals 15 residues. Unmatched junction bases numbered 8, after V lost 6 bases and J lost 7 bases.

V gene TRBV6-6 combines with J gene TRBJ2-2; TRBD2 is a possible D gene (5 bases). The V and J ends lost 5 bases and 6 bases respectively, with 10 bases between them. From germline, CDR1 is MNHNY and CDR2 SVGAGI (reference sequence). The CDR3 is 13 residues long. The CDR3 region is CASSPGNAGELFF. The DNA of the CDR3 is TGTGCCAGCAGTCCCGGGAATGCCGGGGAGCTGTTTTTT.

The chain is built from TRBV19 and TRBJ1-2; the D gene is possibly TRBD1 (5 bases). The CDR3 extends over 11 amino acids. Trimming pared 6 bases from V and 8 bases from J, leaving 10 bases between. Germline CDR1 is LNHDA and CDR2 is SQIVND (reference sequence). CDR3 amino acids: CASRSGYGYTF. CDR3 bases: TGTGCCAGTAGATCAGGGTACGGCTACACCTTC.

The chain is built from TRBV7-2 and TRBJ2-3, with 11 positions matching TRBD2. This CDR3 is built from 15 residues. Trimming took 3 bases from V and 5 from J; bases not matched to a gene: 4. Germline CDR1 reads SGHTA; CDR2 reads FQGNSA. DNA of the CDR3: TGTGCCAGCAGCTTGACTAGCGGGGAGGGAGATACGCAGTATTTT. Amino acid sequence: CASSLTSGEGDTQYF.

The chain couples TRBV5-4 to TRBJ1-1; D is undetermined. The CDR3 runs to 14 residues. From germline, CDR1 is SGHNT and CDR2 YYREEE (reference sequence). The V gene lost 0 bases and the J gene lost 1 base, with 7 bases spanning the gap. The CDR3 nucleotides read TGTGCCAGCAGCTTGGGGGGAGCGAACACTGAAGCTTTCTTT. Translation: CASSLGGANTEAFF.

In this sample, this clone turned up a few times. The rearrangement uses TRBV6-2 or TRBV6-3 and TRBJ1-1; TRBD1 is a possible D gene (5 bases). The CDR3 covers 13 residues. Looked up from germline, CDR1 is MNHEY and CDR2 is SVGEGT. The ends were cut back, 0 bases at V and 5 bases at J, with 7 bases in the middle. CDR3 sequence: CASSYSRGTEAFF. CDR3 bases: TGTGCCAGCAGTTACTCGCGGGGGACTGAAGCTTTCTTT.

The chain has TRBV15 and TRBJ2-7; D may be TRBD1 (6 bases). Germline values: CDR1 LNHNV, CDR2 YYDKDF (reference sequence). The CDR3 consists of 15 residues. V was clipped by 5 bases and J by 0 bases, with 14 bases between them. The CDR3 reads CATSPGDISSYEQYF. DNA of the CDR3: TGTGCCACCAGCCCTGGGGACATTTCCTCCTACGAGCAGTACTTC. The full variable domain, with the rest looked up from reference TRBV15 and TRBJ2-7, is DAMVIQNPRYQVTQFGKPVTLSCSQTLNHNVMYWYQQKSSQAPKLLFHYYDKDFNNEADTPDNFQSRRPNTSFCFLDIRSPGLGDTAMYLCATSPGDISSYEQYFGPGTRLTVT.

This clone was seen once. The genes are TRBV7-8 and TRBJ2-2, with 10 bases matching TRBD1. Germline V gives CDR1 SGHVS, CDR2 FQNEAQ. This CDR3 contains 16 residues. The V segment lost 5 bases and the J segment 6 bases; nucleotides outside the gene matches: 9. CDR3 nucleotides: TGTGCCAGCAGCCTACTTGGGACAGGGGTCGCCGGGGAGCTGTTTTTT. This gives the protein CASSLLGTGVAGELFF. The full variable domain, rest sourced from reference TRBV7-8 and TRBJ2-2, is GAGVSQSPRYKVAKRGQDVALRCDPISGHVSLFWYQQALGQGPEFLTYFQNEAQLDKSGLPSDRFFAERPEGSVSTLKIQRTQQEDSAVYLCASSLLGTGVAGELFFGEGSRLTVL.

In nucleotides, the CDR3 is TGCAGCGGTGGGACAGTTGGAAACACCATATATTTT. As protein: CSGGTVGNTIYF. V is TRBV29-1 and J is TRBJ1-3; 7 nucleotides agree with TRBD1. CDR3 length: 12 amino acids. The germline CDR1 and CDR2 sequences are SQVTM and ANQGSEA. The junction had 3 bases not matched to a gene; V was cut back by 7 bases and J by 3 bases. Filled out from reference TRBV29-1 and TRBJ1-3, the complete variable domain reads SAVISQKPSRDICQRGTSLTIQCQVDSQVTMMFWYRQQPGQSLTLIATANQGSEATYESGFVIDKFPISRPNLTFSTLTVSNMSPEDSSIYLCSGGTVGNTIYFGEGSWLTVV.

For this clone: Other DNA sequences from this sample encode an identical CDR3 as well. V gene TRBV18 combines with J gene TRBJ1-2, with 9 positions matching TRBD1. Germline V gene data show CDR1 as KGHSH and CDR2 as LQKENI. V lost 3 bases, J lost 2 bases, and 1 base stayed unmatched. The CDR3 totals 14 residues. CDR3 protein: CASSPGQGNYGYTF. CDR3 sequence (DNA): TGTGCCAGCTCACCGGGACAGGGAAACTATGGCTACACCTTC.

The rearrangement links TRBV28 to TRBJ1-2; D is undetermined. V lost 5 bases to trimming and J lost 7 bases, with 11 bases between them. Germline values: CDR1 MDHEN, CDR2 SYDVKM. There are 12 residues in the CDR3. CDR3 loop: CASSLQLAGYTF. The CDR3 DNA reads TGTGCCAGCAGTCTTCAGTTAGCTGGCTACACCTTC.

The chain has TRBV6-4 and TRBJ1-6; TRBD1 agrees at 7 bases. V was pared by 4 bases and J by 6 bases, with 3 bases of the junction left unmatched. Germline CDR1 MRHNA, CDR2 SNTAGT. CDR3 length equals 14 residues. CDR3 region: CASSAGQSNSPLHF. The CDR3 nucleotides read TGTGCCAGCAGTGCGGGACAGAGTAATTCACCCCTCCACTTT.

This chain joins TRBV5-1 and TRBJ2-3; D is uncertain. V was trimmed by 2 bases and J by 2 bases, leaving 9 bases between them. The CDR3 is 14 amino acids. The germline V gene has CDR1 SGHRS and CDR2 YFSETQ. The CDR3 DNA reads as TGCGCCAGCAGCTTCCCAGGAACCACAGATACGCAGTATTTT. Protein sequence: CASSFPGTTDTQYF.

The V call is TRBV7-2, the J call TRBJ1-2, with TRBD1 matching over 7 bases. Unmatched junction bases numbered 17, after V lost 6 bases and J lost 7 bases. The CDR3 runs 16 residues. Germline CDR1 and CDR2: SGHTA and FQGNSA. The CDR3 sequence: CASRETGPGASGGYTF. The CDR3, as DNA: TGTGCCAGCAGGGAGACAGGGCCTGGTGCCTCGGGTGGCTACACCTTC.

The V gene is TRBV27, the J gene TRBJ2-1; TRBD2 matches 7 bases. The J segment lost 8 bases and the V segment lost 3 bases, leaving 1 base of the junction unmatched. The CDR3 is 12 amino acids. Germline V gene lookup returns CDR1 MNHEY and CDR2 SMNVEV (reference sequence). CDR3 residues: CASSLGGYEQFF. CDR3 nucleotides: TGTGCCAGCAGTTTGGGGGGGTATGAGCAGTTCTTC.

The V gene is TRBV5-1, the J gene TRBJ2-7, with 9 bases lining up with TRBD1. This CDR3 comprises 14 residues. With 0 bases clipped from V and 4 bases from J, the junction kept 2 bases outside the gene matches. Germline CDR1 SGHRS, CDR2 YFSETQ. CDR3 in DNA: TGCGCCAGCAGCTTGGTACAGGGGGCGTACGAGCAGTACTTC. Encoded protein: CASSLVQGAYEQYF.

This clone was seen just once. The chain carries TRBV19 and TRBJ2-1, with TRBD1 identical over 9 bases. Germline CDR1 reads LNHDA; CDR2 reads SQIVND (reference sequence). Trimming removed 6 bases from V and 1 base from J; junction bases left unmatched: 4. This CDR3 has 15 residues. This chain's CDR3 is CASRDDRGSYNEQFF. The CDR3 coding sequence is TGTGCCAGTAGAGACGACAGGGGGTCCTACAATGAGCAGTTCTTC.

The J gene is TRBJ2-3, the V gene TRBV14; a weak D match, TRBD2 (6 bases). CDR1 is SGHDN, CDR2 FVKESK, per germline. V shed 4 bases and J shed 1 base, with 21 bases lying between them. The CDR3 consists of 18 residues. CDR3 loop: CASSPSESHPRGTDTQYF. CDR3 bases: TGTGCCAGCAGCCCTAGCGAGTCCCACCCGAGGGGCACAGATACGCAGTATTTT.

This clone is large in the sample. The CDR3 region has the DNA TGCGCCAGCAGCCAAGAGCGGGGTGGTATCACTGAAGCTTTCTTT. Its translation is CASSQERGGITEAFF. The gene calls are TRBV4-1 and TRBJ1-1, with D hard to call. The CDR3 is 15 residues long. Germline V gene data show CDR1 as MGHRA and CDR2 as YSYEKL. Trimming removed 0 bases at V and 4 bases at J, with 12 bases between.

In DNA form, the CDR3 reads TGTGCCACCCGGACTAAATCCTCTGGGGCCAACGTCCTGACTTTC. Protein product: CATRTKSSGANVLTF. The rearrangement links TRBV15 to TRBJ2-6, with TRBD2 as a possible D gene (6 bases). The germline gives CDR1 LNHNV, CDR2 YYDKDF (reference sequence). Trimming left V 8 bases short and J 0 bases short, with 11 bases between. The CDR3 is 15 amino acids.